These 7 T cell receptor beta chains originate from one sample sequenced in a study of T cell responses to AZD1222 COVID-19 vaccine. Profiled with immunoSEQ multiplex PCR; TCRdb holds only in-frame clones, not every one. The sample lists about 200,000 clones, around 90% seen once, with roughly 8% in the top ten. Here the sequenced sample was peripheral blood, taken on day 0 of AZD1222 vaccination. The receptors originated from an adult in good health.

V is TRBV3-1 (or the pseudogene TRBV3-2) and J is TRBJ1-1, with D possibly matching TRBD1 (5 bases). The germline V and J ends were trimmed by 1 base and 4 bases, with 10 bases remaining between them. The CDR3 is made up of 14 amino acids. Germline-derived CDR1 and CDR2 are LGHDT and YNNKEL (reference sequence). The CDR3 protein is CASSQVGDGTEAFF. The DNA for the CDR3 is TGTGCCAGCAGCCAAGTGGGGGACGGCACTGAAGCTTTCTTT.

This chain joins TRBV6-6 and TRBJ1-2, with no clear D. The V end lost 0 bases, the J end lost 5 bases, and 10 bases lay between the germline ends. The CDR3 spans 14 residues. Germline CDR1 is MNHNY and CDR2 is SVGAGI (reference sequence). CDR3 sequence: CASSYSGESYGYTF. DNA of the CDR3: TGTGCCAGCAGTTACTCGGGCGAATCTTATGGCTACACCTTC.

The chain uses TRBV7-6 and TRBJ2-5; TRBD1 agrees at 8 bases. Looked up from germline, CDR1 is SGHVS and CDR2 is FNYEAQ. V was clipped by 5 bases and J by 4 bases; unmatched bases: 9. The length of the CDR3 is 15 residues. The DNA for the CDR3 is TGTGCCAGCAGCCGTCCCGGGACAGGCTTAGAGACCCAGTACTTC. This translates into CASSRPGTGLETQYF.

The chain recombines TRBV7-2 with TRBJ2-7; 9 bases are a match to TRBD2. The V gene end was trimmed by 3 bases and the J gene end by 3 bases; junction bases not matched to a gene: 9. CDR1 and CDR2 from the germline V gene are SGHTA and FQGNSA. This CDR3 contains 16 residues. CDR3 nucleotide sequence: TGTGCCAGCAGCTTTGACGCGGGGGGGCTTTTCTACGAGCAGTACTTC. Encoded protein: CASSFDAGGLFYEQYF.

The rearrangement uses TRBV12-3 or TRBV12-4 and TRBJ2-5; D possibly corresponds to TRBD1 (5 bases). The CDR3 is made up of 13 amino acids. V was shortened by 5 bases and J by 7 bases, with 14 bases between the two germline ends. The CDR3 coding sequence is TGTGCCAGCAGTCCCAACAGGTCGGGGACCCAGTACTTC. Amino acids: CASSPNRSGTQYF.

This chain joins TRBV5-1 and TRBJ2-7; TRBD1 is a possible D gene (5 bases). The germline V gene has CDR1 SGHRS and CDR2 YFSETQ. This CDR3 has 14 amino acids. V lost 5 bases and J 2 bases, leaving 14 bases between the germline ends. CDR3 bases: TGCGCCAGCAGTTATGACAGCACCACCTACGAGCAGTACTTC. The encoded protein is CASSYDSTTYEQYF.

The rearrangement uses TRBV5-1 and TRBJ2-3; TRBD2 aligns across 9 bases. There are 14 residues in the CDR3. V was clipped by 9 bases and J by 0 bases; unmatched bases: 5. Looked up from germline, CDR1 is SGHRS and CDR2 is YFSETQ. The CDR3 DNA sequence: TGCGCCACCCAGCGGGGGGACAGCACAGATACGCAGTATTTT. This codes for CATQRGDSTDTQYF.